Reported below is one T cell receptor (beta chain). Produced via immunoSEQ multiplex PCR; TCRdb's table is partial and in-frame only. The data show roughly 52,000 clones, approximately 88% seen once. V lost 3 bases and J lost 5, with 11 bases in between. Germline-derived CDR1 and CDR2 are KGHSH and LQKENI. The length of the CDR3 is 14 residues. This sample was taken from a study of blood T cell repertoires in COVID-19. The rearrangement joins TRBV18 to TRBJ2-1, with a weak D call TRBD1 (5 bases). The specimen sequenced was peripheral blood. This TCR was sampled from a human donor in a cohort sampled during active COVID-19. CDR3 sequence reads: CASSPTGVNNEQFF. CDR3 coding DNA: TGTGCCAGCTCACCTACAGGAGTTAACAATGAGCAGTTCTTC.